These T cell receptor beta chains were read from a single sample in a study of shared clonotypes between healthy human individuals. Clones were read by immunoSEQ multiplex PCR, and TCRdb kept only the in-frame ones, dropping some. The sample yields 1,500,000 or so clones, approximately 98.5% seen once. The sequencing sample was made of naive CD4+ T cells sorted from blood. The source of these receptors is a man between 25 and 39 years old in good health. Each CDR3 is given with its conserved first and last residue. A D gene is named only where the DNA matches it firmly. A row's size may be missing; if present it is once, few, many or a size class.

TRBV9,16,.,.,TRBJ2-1,TGTGCCAGCAGCGTAGAGGTCCTAGCGTTCTACAATGAGCAGTTCTTC,CASSVEVLAFYNEQFF
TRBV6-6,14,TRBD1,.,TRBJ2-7,TGTGCCAGCAGGGCCGGGACAGGCAACTACGAGCAGTACTTC,CASRAGTGNYEQYF
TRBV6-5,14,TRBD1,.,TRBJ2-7,TGTGCCAGCAGCCCCCGGGACAGGTCCTACGAGCAGTACTTC,CASSPRDRSYEQYF
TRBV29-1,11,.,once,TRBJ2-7,TGCAGCGGTGGAGGCCCGGGCGAGCAGTACTTC,CSGGGPGEQYF
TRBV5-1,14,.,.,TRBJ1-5,TGCGCCAGCAGCTTGGAAGGGGACAATCAGCCCCAGCATTTT,CASSLEGDNQPQHF
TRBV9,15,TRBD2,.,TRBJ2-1,TGTGCCAGCAGCTCTAGCGGGAGTAGCTACAATGAGCAGTTCTTC,CASSSSGSSYNEQFF
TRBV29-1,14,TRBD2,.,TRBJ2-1,TGCAGCGTGGCGGGACTAGCTTCCTACAATGAGCAGTTCTTC,CSVAGLASYNEQFF
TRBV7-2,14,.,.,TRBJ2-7,TGTGCCAGCAGCTTCTTCGGTTCGAACTACGAGCAGTACTTC,CASSFFGSNYEQYF
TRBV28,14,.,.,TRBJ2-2,TGTGCCAGCAGCCGACTCCTGAACACCGGGGAGCTGTTTTTT,CASSRLLNTGELFF
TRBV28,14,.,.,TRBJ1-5,TGTGCCAGCAGCTCCGGGACCGAACGGCGGGACCAGCATTTT,CASSSGTERRDQHF
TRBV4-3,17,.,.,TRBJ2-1,TGCGCCAGCAGCCAAGATTTGAGGGGAGTGTGGTACAATGAGCAGTTCTTC,CASSQDLRGVWYNEQFF
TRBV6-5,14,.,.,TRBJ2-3,TGTGCCAGCACTATAGACTACAGCACAGATACGCAGTATTTT,CASTIDYSTDTQYF
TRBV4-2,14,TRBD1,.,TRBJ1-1,TGTGCCAGCAGCAGCGGGACAGGGAACACTGAAGCTTTCTTT,CASSSGTGNTEAFF